The 26 T cell receptor beta chains below all came from one sample that was sequenced in a study of blood T cell repertoires in COVID-19. Sequencing used immunoSEQ multiplex PCR; TCRdb keeps in-frame clones, though not all of them. Altogether 70,000 to 95,000 clones are present, roughly 89% being singletons, with the ten largest covering approximately 5.2%. The sample was peripheral blood. These receptor sequences come from a woman over 75 with active COVID-19.

The chain uses TRBV7-3 and TRBJ2-5; 11 nucleotides align to TRBD2. V dropped 4 bases and J dropped 7; count of bases not matched to a gene: 8. Germline assignment: CDR1 SGHTA and CDR2 FQGTGA. The CDR3 is 15 residues long. The CDR3 loop is CASSSGTSGFGTQYF. CDR3 in DNA: TGTGCCAGCAGCTCTGGGACTAGCGGTTTCGGGACCCAGTACTTC.

This chain connects TRBV7-2 to TRBJ1-2; perhaps TRBD1 as D (6 bases). V lost 4 bases to trimming and J lost 8 bases, with 14 bases between them. Looked up from germline, CDR1 is SGHTA and CDR2 is FQGNSA. The CDR3 is made up of 13 amino acids. The CDR3 nucleotides read TGTGCCAGCAGCTCCGGACAGCCTAGGGGCTACACCTTC. It yields the protein CASSSGQPRGYTF.

The rearrangement uses TRBV5-6 and TRBJ2-7; D is undetermined. The V gene lost 0 bases and the J gene lost 3 bases, with 13 bases spanning the gap. This CDR3 has 15 amino acids. The germline V gene has CDR1 SGHDT and CDR2 YYEEEE. The CDR3 DNA reads TGTGCCAGCAGCTTGGTCAGTAATACGGGCTACGAGCAGTACTTC. It is translated as CASSLVSNTGYEQYF.

This clone has more than one count but fewer than ten. This chain joins TRBV5-8 and TRBJ1-2, with D possibly being TRBD1 (5 bases). Trimming shortened V by 0 bases and J by 4 bases, and 13 bases separated the two germline ends. The CDR3 totals 15 residues. CDR1 and CDR2 (germline): SGHTS, YDEGEE. The CDR3 sequence is CASSLVNRWSYGYTF. CDR3 nucleotides: TGTGCCAGCAGCTTGGTTAACAGGTGGAGCTATGGCTACACCTTC. Full variable domain (remainder filled in from reference TRBV5-8 and TRBJ1-2): EAGVTQSPTHLIKTRGQQATLRCSPISGHTSVYWYQQALGLGLQFLLWYDEGEERNRGNFPPRFSGRQFPNYSSELNVNALELEDSALYLCASSLVNRWSYGYTFGSGTRLTVV.

The V call is TRBV5-1, the J call TRBJ2-5, with 10 bases fitting TRBD2. This CDR3 has 15 residues. The germline V gene encodes CDR1 SGHRS and CDR2 YFSETQ. V trimming: 4 bases; J trimming: 4 bases; junction bases outside the gene matches: 7. The CDR3 DNA sequence: TGCGCCAGCAGCCTTACGGGACTAGCGAGAGAGACCCAGTACTTC. Its protein is CASSLTGLARETQYF.

The count of this clone is one. The rearrangement joins TRBV7-8 to TRBJ1-5; D possibly corresponds to TRBD1 (6 bases). Deletions cut 5 bases from V and 4 bases from J, with 15 bases between. CDR1 and CDR2 from the germline V gene are SGHVS and FQNEAQ. The CDR3 consists of 15 residues. The chain's CDR3 is CASSPPGTPNQPQHF. CDR3 coding DNA: TGTGCCAGCAGCCCTCCCGGGACACCAAATCAGCCCCAGCATTTT.

V and J are TRBV7-9 and TRBJ2-2; 8 nucleotides align to TRBD2. The V and J ends lost 8 bases and 5 bases, in that order; junction bases with no gene match: 7. Per the germline V gene, CDR1 is SEHNR and CDR2 is FQNEAQ (reference sequence). This CDR3 region has 14 residues. The DNA of the CDR3 is TGTGCCAGCGGTGCGGGAGGCGGAACCGGGGAGCTGTTTTTT. Translation gives CASGAGGGTGELFF.

This clone was observed a few times. The genes are TRBV18 and TRBJ2-7; D unclear. The germline V gene encodes CDR1 KGHSH and CDR2 LQKENI. The CDR3 has 14 residues. Trimming took off 2 bases at V and 6 bases at J, with 14 bases between the two ends. The CDR3 DNA sequence: TGTGCCAGCTCACCATCCACGGTGCCGGGCGAGCAGTACTTC. This codes for CASSPSTVPGEQYF.

This clone was seen once. The V call is TRBV7-9, the J call TRBJ1-4; D unclear. The CDR3 has 11 amino acids. From germline, CDR1 is SEHNR and CDR2 FQNEAQ (reference sequence). Trimming pared 3 bases from V and 8 bases from J, leaving 4 bases between. CDR3 in DNA: TGTGCCAGCAGCTTCCAGGAAAAACTGTTTTTT. It yields the protein CASSFQEKLFF. Combining the CDR3 with reference TRBV7-9 and TRBJ1-4 gives the whole variable domain DTGVSQNPRHKITKRGQNVTFRCDPISEHNRLYWYRQTLGQGPEFLTYFQNEAQLEKSRLLSDRFSAERPKGSFSTLEIQRTEQGDSAMYLCASSFQEKLFFGSGTQLSVL.

The chain uses TRBV18 and TRBJ1-4; D perhaps matches TRBD1 (6 bases). CDR3 length equals 15 residues. The germline gives CDR1 KGHSH, CDR2 LQKENI. Between the trimmed V and J ends, which lost 7 bases and 0 bases, there was a span of 12 bases. CDR3 nucleotides: TGTGCCAGCTTCAGGGGTGACGCAACTAATGAAAAACTGTTTTTT. The encoded protein is CASFRGDATNEKLFF.

The V gene is TRBV9, the J gene TRBJ2-2; D might be TRBD2 (5 bases). V was cut by 0 bases and J by 7 bases, with 19 bases left in between. The CDR3 has 17 amino acids. Germline assignment: CDR1 SGDLS and CDR2 YYNGEE. This CDR3 is CASSVAPWERFGGELFF. CDR3 bases: TGTGCCAGCAGCGTAGCTCCGTGGGAGCGGTTTGGCGGGGAGCTGTTTTTT.

This chain connects TRBV7-3 to TRBJ1-1, with a possible D match to TRBD1 (6 bases). Germline V gene lookup returns CDR1 SGHTA and CDR2 FQGTGA. The CDR3 covers 15 residues. Trimming shortened V by 2 bases and J by 1 base, and 11 bases separated the two germline ends. The CDR3 DNA reads as TGTGCCAGCAGCTTATACGGGACACCGAACACTGAAGCTTTCTTT. Translated: CASSLYGTPNTEAFF.

This clone was seen a single time. This sequence joins TRBV27 and TRBJ1-5, with D perhaps TRBD1 (5 bases). CDR1 is MNHEY and CDR2 is SMNVEV in the germline V gene (reference sequence). The CDR3 spans 17 residues. V was cut by 6 bases and J by 5 bases, with 23 bases left in between. CDR3 bases: TGTGCCAGCAGATCGCGAATTGGCAGGGCGCCGGATCAGCCCCAGCATTTT. Amino acid sequence: CASRSRIGRAPDQPQHF.

The chain recombines TRBV6-2 or TRBV6-3 with TRBJ1-6; D unresolved. Trimming removed 0 bases at V and 13 bases at J, with 10 bases between. The CDR3 loop spans 13 amino acids. Looked up from germline, CDR1 is MNHEY and CDR2 is SVGEGT. CDR3 DNA sequence: TGTGCCAGCAGTTACTCCAACCTACAGCCCCTCCACTTT. It yields the protein CASSYSNLQPLHF.

The rearrangement joins TRBV7-9 to TRBJ2-1; D may be TRBD1 (6 bases). This CDR3 is 13 amino acids long. Looked up from germline, CDR1 is SEHNR and CDR2 is FQNEAQ (reference sequence). The germline V and J ends were trimmed by 6 bases and 10 bases, with 16 bases remaining between them. CDR3 in amino acids: CASSSDARGEQFF. The CDR3 coding sequence is TGTGCCAGCAGTTCCGACGCGAGGGGGGAGCAGTTCTTC.

V usage is TRBV4-3 and J usage is TRBJ2-7; 11 positions agree with TRBD2. The trim removed 2 bases at V and 3 bases at J, leaving 15 bases unmatched. The V gene's germline CDR1 is LGHNA and CDR2 YSLEER. The CDR3 loop spans 19 amino acids. In DNA form, the CDR3 reads TGCGCCAGCAGCCAAAGGGACAGGGATCTGGGACTAGCGGACTACGAGCAGTACTTC. This sequence encodes CASSQRDRDLGLADYEQYF.

This sequence joins TRBV18 and TRBJ1-1; 8 bases are a match to TRBD1. Germline V gene sequence: CDR1 KGHSH, CDR2 LQKENI. With 10 bases clipped from V and 6 bases from J, the junction kept 13 bases outside the gene matches. CDR3 size: 14 residues. The CDR3 DNA sequence: TGTGCCACCCAGGCAGACAGGGGAAATCCTGAAGCTTTCTTT. This gives the protein CATQADRGNPEAFF. The whole variable domain, remainder taken from reference TRBV18 and TRBJ1-1, is NAGVMQNPRHLVRRRGQEARLRCSPMKGHSHVYWYRQLPEEGLKFMVYLQKENIIDESGMPKERFSAEFPKEGPSILRIQQVVRGDSAAYFCATQADRGNPEAFFGQGTRLTVV.

V is TRBV7-3 and J is TRBJ1-1, with 9 nucleotides matching TRBD1. There are 13 residues in the CDR3. Per germline, CDR1 SGHTA and CDR2 FQGTGA. Germline trimming cut 5 bases from V and 11 bases from J; bases unmatched to any gene: 9. CDR3 bases: TGTGCCAGCAGCATAAACAGGGGGCGCGAGGCTTTCTTT. This codes for CASSINRGREAFF. Full variable domain (rest looked up from reference TRBV7-3 and TRBJ1-1): GAGVSQTPSNKVTEKGKYVELRCDPISGHTALYWYRQSLGQGPEFLIYFQGTGAADDSGLPNDRFFAVRPEGSVSTLKIQRTERGDSAVYLCASSINRGREAFFGQGTRLTVV.

This clone occurred a few times. The CDR3 loop is CASSLAGLYTDTQYF. In nucleotides, the CDR3 is TGCGCCAGCAGCCTGGCGGGTCTTTACACAGATACGCAGTATTTT. This sequence joins TRBV5-1 and TRBJ2-3; D perhaps matches TRBD2 (5 bases). Trimming left V 4 bases short and J 2 bases short, with 14 bases between. CDR1 and CDR2 from the germline V gene are SGHRS and YFSETQ. The CDR3 runs to 15 residues.

Only a few counts were recorded for this clone. The chain carries TRBV2 and TRBJ1-5; D gene unclear. Germline V lookup: CDR1 SNHLY, CDR2 FYNNEI. This CDR3 region has 12 residues. V lost 6 bases and J 3 bases, leaving 6 bases between the germline ends. The CDR3 DNA reads TGTGCCAGCAGACAGTTCAATCAGCCCCAGCATTTT. Its protein product is CASRQFNQPQHF. The full variable domain, with the rest looked up from reference TRBV2 and TRBJ1-5, is EPEVTQTPSHQVTQMGQEVILRCVPISNHLYFYWYRQILGQKVEFLVSFYNNEISEKSEIFDDQFSVERPDGSNFTLKIRSTKLEDSAMYFCASRQFNQPQHFGDGTRLSIL.

The chain couples TRBV7-6 to TRBJ1-5; D is undetermined. Germline V lookup: CDR1 SGHVS, CDR2 FNYEAQ. V lost 1 base to trimming and J lost 5 bases, with 9 bases between them. This CDR3 has 14 residues. For the CDR3, the DNA is TGTGCCAGCAGCTTAGGAGGGTTACATCAGCCCCAGCATTTT. Amino acid sequence: CASSLGGLHQPQHF.

The CDR3 reads CASSISRSYEQYF. CDR3 sequence (DNA): TGTGCCAGTAGTATAAGCAGGTCCTACGAGCAGTACTTC. This chain joins TRBV19 and TRBJ2-7, with D hard to call. V lost 2 bases and J lost 1, with 6 bases in between. This CDR3 region has 13 residues. The V gene's germline CDR1 is LNHDA and CDR2 SQIVND (reference sequence).

The rearrangement uses TRBV5-6 and TRBJ2-1; 7 bases align to TRBD2. Germline values: CDR1 SGHDT, CDR2 YYEEEE. Trimming cost V 4 bases and J 3 bases; bases outside gene matches: 10. This CDR3 spans 16 amino acids. For the CDR3, the DNA is TGTGCCAGCAGCCCCCCCGGGGGGAATATCTACAATGAGCAGTTCTTC. It codes for CASSPPGGNIYNEQFF.

The V gene is TRBV5-1, the J gene TRBJ1-5; D gene ambiguous. Germline lookup yields CDR1 SGHRS and CDR2 YFSETQ. Trimming cost V 4 bases and J 6 bases, with 11 bases left between them. The CDR3 sequence is 13 residues long. In DNA form, the CDR3 reads TGCGCCAGCAGCCCCGGTGGAGGTCAGCCCCAGCATTTT. Residues: CASSPGGGQPQHF.

The chain is built from TRBV28 and TRBJ2-3; no definite D call. CDR1 is MDHEN, CDR2 SYDVKM, per germline. The CDR3 runs 15 residues. Trimming took off 5 bases at V and 0 bases at J, with 12 bases between the two ends. CDR3 sequence: CASSPTIPSTDTQYF. CDR3 coding DNA: TGTGCCAGCAGTCCGACAATACCGAGCACAGATACGCAGTATTTT.

CDR3 bases: TGTGCCAGCAGTTCCGACCGGGGGTACCGAACCGGGGAGCTGTTTTTT. Protein: CASSSDRGYRTGELFF. The chain recombines TRBV6-5 with TRBJ2-2; the D gene is possibly TRBD2 (6 bases). There are 16 residues in the CDR3. The ends were cut back, 4 bases at V and 5 bases at J, with 17 bases in the middle. Germline-derived CDR1 and CDR2 are MNHEY and SVGAGI.